The entry below describes one T cell receptor beta chain. Its antigen is as yet unknown. The data are from a study of shared clonotypes between healthy human individuals. It was across several immunoSEQ plates that each subset's genomic DNA was evenly split. Per the authors' pipeline: With immunoSEQ giving junction-only sequences and no quality scores, filtering differed. Produced via immunoSEQ multiplex PCR; TCRdb's table is partial and in-frame only. V, J and clone size are those of that table, while D and trimming were read from the DNA. The sample includes approximately 2,000,000 clones, about nine tenths of them seen just once. The study's findings and limits: The low donor count limited represented genetic and exposure-history diversity.

The sample comprised naive CD4+ T cells from PBMCs. Documented subset: CD45RA+ positively selected. The sequence came from a man younger than 35 in good health. Some clones in this sample may be carry-over from other donors' samples.

CDR3 protein: CASSPHGTGGSTEAFF. Written as DNA, the CDR3 is TGTGCCAGCAGCCCGCACGGGACAGGCGGGAGCACTGAAGCTTTCTTT. The gene calls are TRBV7-3 and TRBJ1-1; 8 bases map to TRBD1. The germline V gene has CDR1 SGHTA and CDR2 FQGTGA. J was trimmed by 4 bases and V by 5 bases; bases with no gene match: 12. This CDR3 has 16 amino acids.